This T cell receptor beta chain was retrieved from a study of cytomegalovirus exposure and HLA in healthy donors. PCR was performed using 60 Vbeta and 13 Jbeta primers. Assay used: immunoSEQ multiplex PCR; TCRdb lists only in-frame clones, some missing. Among some 150,000 clones, roughly 80% were seen once, and the ten largest hold around 3.2%. J gave up 14 bases and V 0 bases, and 0 bases lay outside the gene matches. CDR1 is SGHNT and CDR2 is YYREEE in the germline V gene (reference sequence). The CDR3 loop spans 11 amino acids. This clone was seen once. The clonotype was recovered from a female donor in good health and CMV-seronegative. The chain carries TRBV5-4 and TRBJ2-1, with 9 bases lining up with TRBD2. Sequencing was carried out using PBMCs. CDR3: CASSLASGEFF. CDR3 DNA: TGTGCCAGCAGCTTGGCTAGCGGGGAGTTCTTC.